Reported below is one TCR beta chain. Its antigen specificity is not known. No much larger clone exists at a distance of one base, and base qualities are not known. The source of the sample is a study of a mutant IDH1 vaccine in newly diagnosed glioma (TCRdb year 2021). Study-level background: The roughly 35 treated patients were roughly 60% male and about 38% female, with a mean age of 40.4 years. Prior to enrollment, standard therapy consisting of radiotherapy alone, temozolomide alone, or radiochemotherapy with temozolomide had been administered to patients, with the combination being received by most patients. Longitudinal TCRB deep sequencing was done for some 26 treated patients, wherever samples were available for exploratory analyses. Peripheral blood samples were drawn at six visits, namely V03 (baseline), V05, V07, V10, V12 and V13. What the work shows at the level of the full study, not this receptor alone: Availability determined which PBMC samples were chosen for TCRB deep sequencing. The authors noted that analyses of patient blood samples could not be reproduced because of sample limitations. No apparent relationship was observed between pseudoprogression and alterations in the top peripheral T cell clonotypes detected by TCRB sequencing. Vaccine-induced immune responses across multiple MHC alleles were detected in 80% to 95% of patients.

The library was obtained by the immunoSEQ multiplex PCR assay. The hsTCRB Kit was used according to the manufacturer's protocol to amplify rearranged TCR beta chain sequences. An Illumina MiSeq was used to sequence the TCRB libraries. Regarding the original processing steps: Demultiplexing, trimming and gene mapping were performed with the kit vendor's proprietary platform. Not all clones reach the TCRdb copy of this immuneACCESS table, which keeps in-frame sequences only. Checked studies attribute under half of the gap to unresolved V genes and leave the rest unexplained. Clone size and the V and J calls come from that table; the DNA yielded D and trimming. The sample profile shows about 23,000 clones; roughly nine tenths of them were found once. The ten top clones hold roughly 9.2% of the sample. The time point label of this sample denotes: baseline, week 1 (first vaccination visit). Reading the label with the study, this specimen's treatment or condition is: pre-vaccination baseline after standard-of-care therapy. All donors had newly diagnosed IDH1-mutant astrocytomas of WHO grade 3 or 4 that showed loss of nuclear ATRX. The samples were drawn from NOA16, a multicentre, single-arm, open-label phase I trial in Germany that tested a mutant IDH1 peptide vaccine in humans for the first time. For immunogenicity testing, the blood drawn at visit V03 was used as the baseline sample. The DNeasy Blood and Tissue Kit was used to extract genomic DNA from EDTA blood for TCRB sequencing.

CDR1 SNHLY and CDR2 FYNNEI were looked up in the germline V gene. V was cut back by 6 bases and J by 2 bases, leaving a gap of 5 bases between them. Including cysteine and phenylalanine, the CDR3 has 11 amino acids. Of all the DNA, just the CDR3 is kept, 33 bases in frame from base 1. The material was PBMCs, obtained from a glioma patient treated with radiotherapy, temozolomide or both. This receptor was identified in a man younger than 40 with glioma. The chain uses TRBV2 and TRBJ2-7; no D gene is confidently identified. The CDR3 sequence is CASRGAYEQYF. The DNA reads TGTGCCAGCAGAGGAGCCTACGAGCAGTACTTC.